This is a list of T cell receptor beta chains from one sample in a study of regulatory T cells in long-lasting Graves disease. MiXCR was run by TCRdb on the multiplex PCR reads, yielding one entry per CDR3 protein. The sample includes about 620,000 distinct CDR3 sequences, about 15% of them seen just once. These records were also assigned to another study, of T cells in Graves' hyperthyroidism and ophthalmopathy.

The sample consisted of peripheral blood mononuclear cells (PBMCs), taken at new diagnosis, from a patient treated with antithyroid drugs. The receptors here all came from a woman aged 25-40 years with Graves disease. CDR3s include the opening cysteine and the closing phenylalanine or tryptophan. Fields, in order: clone size, D gene, J gene, V gene, CDR3 protein, CDR3 DNA. A D gene is named only where the DNA matches it firmly. Only some rows state a clone size, as once, few, many or a class for expanded clones.

- | TRBD2 | TRBJ2-7 | TRBV4-2 | CASSQEISSGRVEQYF | TGTGCCAGCAGCCAAGAAATATCGAGCGGGAGGGTCGAGCAGTACTTC
- | - | TRBJ2-1 | TRBV6-2/TRBV6-3 | CASSYLGGSAQFF | TGTGCCAGCAGTTACTTGGGGGGTAGTGCGCAGTTCTTC
many | - | TRBJ2-5 | TRBV7-3 | CASSLLRGGRETQYF | TGTGCCAGCAGCTTACTGCGCGGAGGCAGAGAGACCCAGTACTTC
few | - | TRBJ1-2 | TRBV20-1 | CRVEANYGYTF | TGCAGGGTCGAAGCTAACTATGGCTACACCTTC
few | - | TRBJ2-2 | TRBV28 | CASSIGKNTGELFF | TGTGCCAGCAGTATAGGCAAGAACACCGGGGAGCTGTTTTTT
many | TRBD2 | TRBJ2-3 | TRBV11-3 | CASSPLGGRTDTQYF | TGTGCCAGCAGCCCCCTCGGCGGGAGGACAGATACGCAGTATTTT
few | - | TRBJ1-2 | TRBV29-1 | CSVVLRGILNGYTF | TGCAGCGTTGTTCTGAGAGGTATCTTGAATGGCTACACCTTC
many | TRBD2 | TRBJ2-1 | TRBV27 | CASRRGLANYNEQFF | TGTGCCAGCAGACGGGGACTAGCGAACTACAATGAGCAGTTCTTC
- | - | TRBJ2-5 | TRBV27 | CASSFSPRGEGTQYF | TGTGCCAGCAGTTTCTCCCCGCGGGGTGAAGGGACCCAGTACTTC
many | - | TRBJ2-7 | TRBV5-8 | CASSLGSWRVYEQYF | TGTGCCAGCAGCTTGGGCAGCTGGAGAGTCTACGAGCAGTACTTC
many | - | TRBJ2-1 | TRBV28 | CASSLRGDDYNEQFF | TGTGCCAGCAGTTTACGGGGAGACGACTACAATGAGCAGTTCTTC
many | - | TRBJ2-7 | TRBV5-1 | CASSVGKTEQYF | TGCGCCAGCAGCGTCGGGAAAACGGAGCAGTACTTC
- | TRBD1 | TRBJ2-2 | TRBV7-9 | CASRPRDSPSNTGELFF | TGTGCCAGCAGACCCCGGGACAGCCCATCGAACACCGGGGAGCTGTTTTTT
- | - | TRBJ2-7 | TRBV2 | CASILGLNPPGGCEQYF | -